This T cell receptor (beta chain) was sequenced during a study of T cells in localized non-small cell lung cancer. The study's findings and limits: Overall survival was longer when the density of T cells in the blood was higher. Sequencing was limited to one tumor region, leaving the possibility of heterogeneity open. Uninvolved neighboring lung showed the greatest T cell clonality, exceeding tumor. Across samples, adjacent lung featured a median approximately 56 of the top 100 tumor clones.

This CDR3 contains 11 residues. CDR1 is MGHDK, CDR2 SYGVNS, per germline. Trimming took 7 bases from V and 5 from J, leaving 6 bases between them. Libraries were prepared by immunoSEQ multiplex PCR; TCRdb keeps only in-frame clonotypes and omits some of them. Altogether around 16,000 clones are present, roughly 84% being singletons, with the ten largest covering 23%. The count of this clone is one. Its antigen remains unknown. The sample in question was peripheral blood, obtained before any cancer treatment. The sequence came from a male donor at least 60 years old with stage I lung adenocarcinoma. This chain joins TRBV25-1 and TRBJ2-1; D gene ambiguous. DNA of the CDR3: TGTGCCAGCAAGGGTCACAATGAGCAGTTCTTC. Translation: CASKGHNEQFF.